The 6 T cell receptor beta chains listed next were all sequenced from one sample in a study of tumor-infiltrating lymphocytes in oesophageal squamous cell carcinoma (dated by TCRdb to 2016 to 2017). The method was PCR. This sample was sequenced with an Illumina HiSeq 2000. The raw public reads went through TCRdb reprocessing: fastp at Q25, MiXCR clone calling, in-frame beta chains kept. Identical CDR3 proteins give one entry, which carries the most common genes and DNA. For this sample there are about 21,000 distinct CDR3 sequences; about two fifths appear just once. The ten most abundant clones make up 15% to 20% of the sample. The sequenced sample was esophageal tumor tissue. The receptors shown here come from a male donor with esophageal squamous cell carcinoma.

This clonotype was seen ten or more times. A much larger clone differs from this one at a single base, so this may be a read error. The chain employs TRBV12-3 or TRBV12-4 and TRBJ2-7, with a weak D call TRBD2 (6 bases). The CDR3 extends over 14 amino acids. V was shortened by 4 bases and J by 7 bases, with 17 bases between the two germline ends. The DNA for the CDR3 is TGTGCCAGCAGTTGGGCTAGCGTGTACAATGAGCAGTACTTC. It encodes CASSWASVYNEQYF.

This clonotype was seen at least ten times. V usage is TRBV6-4 and J usage is TRBJ2-5, with 10 nucleotides matching TRBD1. The end of the DNA is better explained by TRBJ2-7, so the J call may be wrong. The CDR3 contains 20 residues. Germline lookup yields CDR1 MRHNA and CDR2 SNTAGT. In DNA form, the CDR3 reads TGTGCCAGCAGTGACTCGTGGGGACAGGGGCTACGTGCATGGTCCCACGAGCAGTACTTC. Translation: CASSDSWGQGLRAWSHEQYF.

This clonotype showed up many times. V gene TRBV28 combines with J gene TRBJ2-7; D might be TRBD1 or TRBD2, each matching 6 bases. V dropped 2 bases and J dropped 5 bases, with 16 bases sitting between them. CDR3 length: 15 residues. Germline assignment: CDR1 MDHEN and CDR2 SYDVKM. CDR3 sequence reads: CASSLPGTGADEQYF. In nucleotides, the CDR3 is TGTGCCAGCAGTTTACCCGGAACGGGGGCCGACGAGCAGTACTTC.

The sample holds many counts of this clonotype. The chain is built from TRBV6-6 and TRBJ1-1; D might be TRBD1 (6 bases). This CDR3 has 16 residues. The ends were cut back, 0 bases at V and 2 bases at J, with 13 bases in the middle. Germline V gives CDR1 MNHNY, CDR2 SVGAGI (reference sequence). The CDR3 here is CASSYSTGGSNTEAFF. The CDR3 DNA is TGTGCCAGCAGTTACTCGACCGGGGGCAGTAACACTGAAGCTTTCTTT.

The chain couples TRBV9 to TRBJ2-2; D remains unclear. The V end lost 0 bases, the J end lost 6 bases, and 6 bases lay between the germline ends. The germline gives CDR1 SGDLS, CDR2 YYNGEE. The CDR3 extends over 13 amino acids. CDR3 sequence reads: CASSVDGSGELFF. The CDR3 region has the DNA TGTGCCAGCAGCGTAGATGGGTCCGGGGAGCTGTTTTTT.

V gene TRBV20-1 combines with J gene TRBJ2-3, with 7 nucleotides matching TRBD2. The closer fit of TRBJ2-7 to the DNA end suggests the J call may be wrong. Germline lookup yields CDR1 DFQATT and CDR2 SNEGSKA (reference sequence). This CDR3 comprises 17 residues. CDR3 sequence reads: CSARGWGGRGIFYEQYF. In DNA, the CDR3 is TGCAGTGCTAGAGGATGGGGAGGGCGGGGGATCTTCTACGAGCAGTACTTC.